These 18 T cell receptor beta chains originate from one sample sequenced in a study of blood T cell repertoires in COVID-19. The repertoire was sequenced with immunoSEQ multiplex PCR; TCRdb's copy has only in-frame clones and lacks some. This sample has roughly 230,000 clones; around 91% occur once, and the top ten carry approximately 2.1%. Sequencing was performed on peripheral blood. Receptors were obtained from a woman aged 60 to 75 with COVID-19, enrolled during active disease.

The V and J genes are TRBV6-2 or TRBV6-3 and TRBJ1-5; a weak D match, TRBD1 (5 bases). V gave up 5 bases and J gave up 0 bases, with 11 bases separating them. Germline CDR1 reads MNHEY; CDR2 reads SVGEGT. This CDR3 has 15 residues. This chain's CDR3 is CASSRQSYSNQPQHF. As DNA, the CDR3 is TGTGCCAGCAGTCGACAGTCGTATAGCAATCAGCCCCAGCATTTT.

This chain uses TRBV5-5 with TRBJ2-7, with no clear D. The CDR3 sequence is 13 residues long. V lost 0 bases, J lost 3 bases, and 7 bases lay in between. The V gene's germline CDR1 is SGHKS and CDR2 YYEKEE (reference sequence). CDR3 region: CASSLDLGYEQYF. CDR3 in DNA: TGTGCCAGCAGCTTGGACCTAGGCTACGAGCAGTACTTC. The full variable domain, with the rest looked up from reference TRBV5-5 and TRBJ2-7, is DAGVTQSPTHLIKTRGQQVTLRCSPISGHKSVSWYQQVLGQGPQFIFQYYEKEERGRGNFPDRFSARQFPNYSSELNVNALLLGDSALYLCASSLDLGYEQYFGPGTRLTVT.

The V gene is TRBV6-5, the J gene TRBJ1-3; D ambiguous. The CDR3 has 12 amino acids. Germline assignment: CDR1 MNHEY and CDR2 SVGAGI. Trimming took off 8 bases at V and 2 bases at J, with 7 bases between the two ends. The CDR3 DNA follows: TGTGCCAGCGGCCCGCCTGGAAACACCATATATTTT. Protein sequence: CASGPPGNTIYF.

The chain carries TRBV28 and TRBJ2-7, with 9 bases fitting TRBD1. Germline CDR1 is MDHEN and CDR2 is SYDVKM. Trimming cost V 2 bases and J 0 bases; bases outside gene matches: 11. The CDR3 totals 18 residues. This CDR3 reads CASSLDRDRVYGSYEQYF. The DNA of the CDR3 is TGTGCCAGCAGTTTAGACCGGGACAGGGTATATGGCTCCTACGAGCAGTACTTC.

This chain links TRBV7-9 with TRBJ2-5; TRBD2 agrees at 8 bases. Losses at the gene ends were 7 bases for V and 0 bases for J; bases not matched to a gene: 7. The V gene's germline CDR1 is SEHNR and CDR2 FQNEAQ (reference sequence). The CDR3 loop spans 15 amino acids. The CDR3 region has the DNA TGTGCCAGCATCCGGGGGGGCTCGTACCAAGAGACCCAGTACTTC. This sequence encodes CASIRGGSYQETQYF.

V and J are TRBV3-1 (or the pseudogene TRBV3-2) and TRBJ2-3; 7 bases align to TRBD1. This CDR3 spans 14 amino acids. Germline V gene lookup returns CDR1 LGHDT and CDR2 YNNKEL (reference sequence). J gave up 5 bases and V 6 bases, and 8 bases lay outside the gene matches. This chain's CDR3 is CASRRQGDGDTQYF. As DNA, the CDR3 is TGTGCCAGCAGAAGACAGGGTGATGGAGATACGCAGTATTTT.

A remark on this clone: Other DNA sequences of this sample code for an identical CDR3. The chain recombines TRBV4-3 with TRBJ2-7, with 11 bases aligning to TRBD1. In germline, CDR1 is LGHNA, CDR2 YSLEER. V lost 0 bases to trimming and J lost 3 bases; unmatched junction nucleotides: 4. There are 16 residues in the CDR3. The CDR3: CASSQEPGQGGYEQYF. The CDR3 coding sequence is TGCGCCAGCAGCCAAGAACCGGGACAGGGGGGCTACGAGCAGTACTTC.

The chain carries TRBV6-2 or TRBV6-3 and TRBJ2-6; tentative D call: TRBD1 (5 bases). Trimming stripped 0 bases from V and 4 bases from J, with 10 bases between. Per the germline V gene, CDR1 is MNHEY and CDR2 is SVGEGT. There are 16 residues in the CDR3. CDR3 sequence reads: CASSYSYRSGANVLTF. Written as DNA, the CDR3 is TGTGCCAGCAGTTACTCGTACAGGTCCGGGGCCAACGTCCTGACTTTC.

The chain has TRBV4-1 and TRBJ2-1; weak D call: TRBD2 (6 bases). Per germline, CDR1 MGHRA and CDR2 YSYEKL. CDR3 length: 19 residues. The V end lost 0 bases, the J end lost 0 bases, and 18 bases lay between the germline ends. The CDR3 spells CASSQERILGRSSYNEQFF. CDR3 coding DNA: TGCGCCAGCAGCCAAGAGCGCATCCTAGGGAGGAGCTCCTACAATGAGCAGTTCTTC.

This chain links TRBV7-2 with TRBJ1-1; possibly TRBD1 for D (5 bases). The ends were cut back, 3 bases at V and 4 bases at J, with 12 bases in the middle. The CDR3 spans 14 residues. Germline V CDR1 and CDR2: SGHTA, FQGNSA. CDR3 amino acids: CASSFRVGGTEAFF. CDR3 nucleotides: TGTGCCAGCAGCTTCAGGGTAGGTGGCACTGAAGCTTTCTTT.

The chain employs TRBV4-3 and TRBJ2-2; 8 nucleotides agree with TRBD1. Germline CDR1 LGHNA, CDR2 YSLEER. With V trimmed by 3 bases and J by 6 bases, 3 bases remained unmatched. The CDR3 is 14 residues long. The CDR3, as DNA: TGCGCCAGCAGCCAGGACAGGGCGGCCGGGGAGCTGTTTTTT. Translated: CASSQDRAAGELFF.

The CDR3 loop is CASSQEGTGGNTEAFF. The DNA for the CDR3 is TGCGCCAGCAGCCAAGAGGGGACAGGGGGGAACACTGAAGCTTTCTTT. The chain is built from TRBV4-3 and TRBJ1-1, with TRBD1 matching over 11 bases. Germline CDR1 and CDR2: LGHNA and YSLEER. J was trimmed by 1 base and V by 0 bases; bases with no gene match: 1. This CDR3 spans 16 amino acids.

The chain has TRBV19 and TRBJ1-4; D is uncertain. V lost 5 bases and J lost 6, with 16 bases in between. Germline V lookup: CDR1 LNHDA, CDR2 SQIVND (reference sequence). The CDR3 is 15 amino acids. The CDR3 coding sequence is TGTGCCAGTAGTGAAATACAGCGGGCCTATGAAAAACTGTTTTTT. This encodes CASSEIQRAYEKLFF.

The chain carries TRBV6-5 and TRBJ1-1; D is unresolved. The CDR3 runs to 11 residues. Germline loops: CDR1 MNHEY, CDR2 SVGAGI. V was shortened by 11 bases and J by 3 bases, with 10 bases between the two germline ends. CDR3 sequence (DNA): TGTGCCGGAGGGCCGTACACTGAAGCTTTCTTT. Encoded protein: CAGGPYTEAFF.

Of note for this clone: The junction departs from the called germline gene at one end, perhaps through a read error. The chain couples TRBV11-2 to TRBJ1-1; D uncertain. Looked up from germline, CDR1 is SGHAT and CDR2 is FQNNGV. There are 12 residues in the CDR3. CDR3 amino acids: CASSFSGRLLGF. CDR3 DNA sequence: TGTGCCAGCAGCTTTAGCGGGAGGCTATTAGGATTT.

This sequence joins TRBV9 and TRBJ2-2; D may be TRBD2 (5 bases). The ends were cut back, 0 bases at V and 0 bases at J, with 9 bases in the middle. There are 16 residues in the CDR3. The germline CDR1 and CDR2 sequences are SGDLS and YYNGEE. The chain's CDR3 is CASSVVRGANTGELFF. The CDR3 region has the DNA TGTGCCAGCAGCGTAGTCCGGGGAGCGAACACCGGGGAGCTGTTTTTT.

The chain has TRBV4-2 and TRBJ2-2; 7 nucleotides line up with TRBD1. This CDR3 spans 16 amino acids. Germline CDR1 reads LGHNA; CDR2 reads YNFKEQ. Trimming took 1 base from V and 3 from J; bases not matched to a gene: 5. The CDR3 loop reads CASSQVRDSYTGELFF. CDR3 DNA: TGTGCCAGCAGCCAAGTCCGGGACAGTTACACCGGGGAGCTGTTTTTT.

The rearrangement uses TRBV2 and TRBJ1-1; D may be TRBD1 (5 bases). CDR3 size: 15 residues. Germline loops: CDR1 SNHLY, CDR2 FYNNEI. The V and J ends lost 5 bases and 5 bases respectively, with 18 bases between them. For the CDR3, the DNA is TGTGCCAGCAGTTACCGCTTGGGGGAGGGAACTGAAGCTTTCTTT. It yields the protein CASSYRLGEGTEAFF.